The 27 T cell receptor beta chains in this list originate from one sample, sequenced in a study of blood T cell repertoires in COVID-19. Assay: immunoSEQ multiplex PCR; the TCRdb copy retains only in-frame clones and omits some. The data contain 150,000 to 200,000 clones, more than 80% of them singletons. Sequenced: peripheral blood. The origin of the receptors is an older woman with acute or convalescent COVID-19.

This chain uses TRBV7-9 with TRBJ1-2, with a possible D match to TRBD1 (6 bases). Germline loops: CDR1 SEHNR, CDR2 FQNEAQ (reference sequence). The length of the CDR3 is 13 residues. V was shortened by 3 bases and J by 7 bases, with 12 bases between the two germline ends. In nucleotides, the CDR3 is TGTGCCAGCAGCTTCAAGGGGGTCGGTGGCTACACCTTC. Amino acids: CASSFKGVGGYTF.

Points on this clone: Distinct nucleotide sequences in the sample also encode this CDR3. The rearrangement links TRBV3-1 (or the pseudogene TRBV3-2) to TRBJ2-1, with 9 bases aligning to TRBD2. V lost 4 bases, J lost 6 bases, and 16 bases stayed unmatched. The CDR3 extends over 18 amino acids. The germline CDR1 and CDR2 sequences are LGHDT and YNNKEL (reference sequence). CDR3 sequence reads: CASSLEGIAGAGGNEQFF. CDR3 coding DNA: TGTGCCAGCAGCCTCGAGGGGATAGCGGGAGCGGGAGGCAATGAGCAGTTCTTC.

The rearrangement joins TRBV28 to TRBJ1-2; the D gene is possibly TRBD1 (6 bases). Germline V gene sequence: CDR1 MDHEN, CDR2 SYDVKM. This CDR3 has 15 amino acids. Trimming stripped 6 bases from V and 4 bases from J, with 18 bases between. In DNA form, the CDR3 reads TGTGCCAGCAGCTCCTCGGACAGCCTTGGCTATGGCTACACCTTC. It specifies CASSSSDSLGYGYTF.

This clone has only a few counts. The chain employs TRBV6-5 and TRBJ1-4, with a possible D match to TRBD1 (6 bases). V was shortened by 5 bases and J by 7 bases, with 14 bases between the two germline ends. CDR3 length equals 14 residues. CDR1 MNHEY and CDR2 SVGAGI come from the germline V gene. The CDR3: CASSRTVSSEKLFF. In nucleotides, the CDR3 is TGTGCCAGCAGTCGGACAGTTTCGAGTGAAAAACTGTTTTTT.

The chain carries TRBV19 and TRBJ2-7; TRBD1 matches at 7 bases. The CDR3 is 13 residues long. Germline lookup yields CDR1 LNHDA and CDR2 SQIVND (reference sequence). J lost 2 bases, V lost 10 bases, and 8 bases had no gene match. The CDR3 coding sequence is TGTGCCACCTACGACAGGGAGCCCTACGAGCAGTACTTC. Protein: CATYDREPYEQYF.

This chain connects TRBV12-5 to TRBJ1-1; D is uncertain. V dropped 6 bases and J dropped 0 bases, with 8 bases sitting between them. The CDR3 runs 13 residues. Germline CDR1 is LGHNT and CDR2 is FRNRAP. Here the CDR3 reads CASGSHMNTEAFF. DNA of the CDR3: TGTGCTAGTGGCTCCCACATGAACACTGAAGCTTTCTTT.

V usage is TRBV5-1 and J usage is TRBJ2-1, with unresolved D. CDR3 length equals 12 residues. V dropped 2 bases and J dropped 7 bases, with 7 bases sitting between them. Looked up from germline, CDR1 is SGHRS and CDR2 is YFSETQ. DNA of the CDR3: TGCGCCAGCAGCTTAACAGAAAATGAGCAGTTCTTC. Its protein is CASSLTENEQFF.

The J gene is TRBJ1-1, the V gene TRBV5-1; the match to TRBD1 covers 10 bases. Germline CDR1 is SGHRS and CDR2 is YFSETQ. The CDR3 spans 15 residues. V was pared by 3 bases and J by 1 base, with 3 bases of the junction left unmatched. CDR3: CASSSRTGGNTEAFF. For the CDR3, the DNA is TGCGCCAGCAGCTCTCGGACAGGGGGGAACACTGAAGCTTTCTTT.

This chain joins TRBV10-1 and TRBJ2-3; TRBD2 agrees at 8 bases. Germline V gives CDR1 WNHNN, CDR2 SYGVQD (reference sequence). The CDR3 loop spans 15 amino acids. The trim removed 2 bases at V and 1 base at J, leaving 2 bases unmatched. Here the CDR3 DNA reads TGCGCCAGCAGTGAGAAACTAGCGGGCACAGATACGCAGTATTTT. This translates into CASSEKLAGTDTQYF.

The CDR3 nucleotides read TGTGCCATCAGTGAGAATCCGGGTACGGGCACTGAAGCTTTCTTT. Encoded protein: CAISENPGTGTEAFF. This chain joins TRBV10-3 and TRBJ1-1, with D uncertain. Trimming took off 2 bases at V and 4 bases at J, with 14 bases between the two ends. The CDR3 is 15 residues long. The germline V gene encodes CDR1 ENHRY and CDR2 SYGVKD.

This rearrangement joins TRBV6-6 to TRBJ1-2; the D is unclear. Germline V lookup: CDR1 MNHNY, CDR2 SVGAGI (reference sequence). The length of the CDR3 is 11 residues. V was pared by 6 bases and J by 2 bases, with 4 bases between. The CDR3 reads CASSLNYGYTF. The CDR3 nucleotides read TGTGCCAGCAGCCTGAACTATGGCTACACCTTC.

The chain uses TRBV4-1 and TRBJ2-3; tentatively, D is TRBD2 (5 bases). CDR1 is MGHRA, CDR2 YSYEKL, per germline. The length of the CDR3 is 15 residues. Trimming left V 0 bases short and J 2 bases short, with 9 bases between. CDR3 sequence reads: CASSQDGDFTDTQYF. CDR3 in DNA: TGCGCCAGCAGCCAAGACGGGGATTTCACAGATACGCAGTATTTT.

The chain has TRBV2 and TRBJ1-6; D remains unclear. The length of the CDR3 is 15 residues. Germline lookup yields CDR1 SNHLY and CDR2 FYNNEI. Trimming stripped 2 bases from V and 7 bases from J, with 12 bases between. CDR3 amino acids: CASSESGRSNSPLHF. Written as DNA, the CDR3 is TGTGCCAGCAGTGAATCAGGCCGCTCAAATTCACCCCTCCACTTT.

This chain's CDR3 is CASSYSGTSGGNV. CDR3 nucleotides: TGTGCCAGCAGTTACTCCGGGACTAGCGGGGGGAACGTC. The V call is TRBV6-6, the J call TRBJ2-7; 15 nucleotides align to TRBD2. The CDR3 is 13 residues long. Germline V gene sequence: CDR1 MNHNY, CDR2 SVGAGI (reference sequence).

The rearrangement links TRBV7-6 to TRBJ2-1, with D possibly being TRBD2 (6 bases). Germline V lookup: CDR1 SGHVS, CDR2 FNYEAQ. V shed 1 base and J shed 5 bases, with 9 bases lying between them. This CDR3 comprises 14 residues. The CDR3 DNA reads as TGTGCCAGCAGCTTAGGCGGGATCCACAATGAGCAGTTCTTC. It is translated as CASSLGGIHNEQFF.

The V and J genes are TRBV9 and TRBJ2-6, with D possibly matching TRBD1 (6 bases). The ends were cut back, 4 bases at V and 1 base at J, with 15 bases in the middle. The CDR3 extends over 17 amino acids. Germline V gives CDR1 SGDLS, CDR2 YYNGEE. The DNA for the CDR3 is TGTGCCAGCAGCCCACAGGGTATCGGGTCTGGGGCCAACGTCCTGACTTTC. It encodes CASSPQGIGSGANVLTF.

The chain is built from TRBV27 and TRBJ2-1, with a possible D match to TRBD1 (6 bases). The CDR3 covers 16 residues. The V gene's germline CDR1 is MNHEY and CDR2 SMNVEV (reference sequence). V lost 3 bases and J lost 6, with 18 bases in between. CDR3 DNA sequence: TGTGCCAGCAGTTTTACGACAGGTCTCTCTGGCAATGAGCAGTTCTTC. This sequence encodes CASSFTTGLSGNEQFF.

The V and J genes are TRBV10-2 and TRBJ2-3, with TRBD2 matching over 8 bases. J lost 6 bases, V lost 2 bases, and 10 bases had no gene match. Germline-derived CDR1 and CDR2 are WSHSY and SAAADI. The length of the CDR3 is 16 residues. The CDR3 is CASSEVGREVADTQYF. The CDR3, as DNA: TGCGCCAGCAGTGAGGTCGGGCGGGAGGTGGCGGATACGCAGTATTTT.

The V call is TRBV2, the J call TRBJ2-5; D is undetermined. The V gene lost 7 bases and the J gene lost 1 base, with 10 bases spanning the gap. The germline gives CDR1 SNHLY, CDR2 FYNNEI. The CDR3 extends over 13 amino acids. DNA of the CDR3: TGTGCCAGCATTGGGCAGTTCCAAGAGACCCAGTACTTC. This sequence encodes CASIGQFQETQYF.

In this sample, this clone turned up once. The rearrangement links TRBV5-1 to TRBJ2-7; tentative D call: TRBD1 (5 bases). V was cut by 3 bases and J by 1 base, with 14 bases left in between. There are 15 residues in the CDR3. Germline V CDR1 and CDR2: SGHRS, YFSETQ. The CDR3 DNA reads as TGCGCCAGCAGCTCGAGCCCAAAGGGGTCCTACGAGCAGTACTTC. Its translation: CASSSSPKGSYEQYF.

This chain joins TRBV5-1 and TRBJ1-6; tentatively, D is TRBD1 (5 bases). Germline V gene data show CDR1 as SGHRS and CDR2 as YFSETQ. Trimming left V 4 bases short and J 6 bases short, with 11 bases between. This CDR3 comprises 14 residues. The CDR3 DNA is TGCGCCAGCAGCCCGGACATGTTTAATTCACCCCTCCACTTT. Its translation is CASSPDMFNSPLHF.

The gene calls are TRBV7-9 and TRBJ2-1; TRBD2 matches at 10 bases. V shed 3 bases and J 6 bases; nucleotides not matched to a gene: 2. Germline CDR1 is SEHNR and CDR2 is FQNEAQ (reference sequence). This CDR3 comprises 14 residues. CDR3 protein: CASSFGTSANEQFF. CDR3 in DNA: TGTGCCAGCAGCTTTGGGACTAGCGCCAATGAGCAGTTCTTC.

The chain is built from TRBV28 and TRBJ2-5; 7 bases fit TRBD2. There are 14 residues in the CDR3. V was clipped by 5 bases and J by 5 bases; unmatched bases: 8. Germline CDR1 is MDHEN and CDR2 is SYDVKM. The DNA for the CDR3 is TGTGCCAGCAGTCGCGGCGGGAGTTATGAGACCCAGTACTTC. This gives the protein CASSRGGSYETQYF.

This sequence joins TRBV5-4 and TRBJ2-5; 9 bases map to TRBD1. Germline V gives CDR1 SGHNT, CDR2 YYREEE (reference sequence). CDR3 length: 13 residues. J lost 2 bases, V lost 10 bases, and 6 bases had no gene match. The CDR3 loop is CAVTDRGQETQYF. In nucleotides, the CDR3 is TGTGCCGTCACGGACAGGGGACAAGAGACCCAGTACTTC.

The chain recombines TRBV28 with TRBJ1-5, with a weak D call TRBD1 (5 bases). CDR3 size: 14 residues. The germline V gene encodes CDR1 MDHEN and CDR2 SYDVKM. Deletions cut 5 bases from V and 1 base from J, with 9 bases between. CDR3 bases: TGTGCCAGCAGTGCCGGGGGAAGCAATCAGCCCCAGCATTTT. Protein: CASSAGGSNQPQHF.

The chain is built from TRBV27 and TRBJ1-2; 7 positions agree with TRBD1. Germline CDR1 and CDR2: MNHEY and SMNVEV (reference sequence). This CDR3 comprises 13 residues. The V and J ends lost 6 bases and 4 bases, in that order; junction bases with no gene match: 5. The CDR3: CASSSGQAYGYTF. The DNA for the CDR3 is TGTGCCAGCAGCTCCGGACAGGCCTATGGCTACACCTTC.

The chain combines TRBV29-1 with TRBJ1-2; 9 bases match TRBD1. Germline V gives CDR1 SQVTM, CDR2 ANQGSEA. This CDR3 region has 14 residues. V lost 2 bases to trimming and J lost 4 bases; unmatched junction nucleotides: 5. CDR3 in amino acids: CSVEWGQGGYGYTF. For the CDR3, the DNA is TGCAGCGTTGAATGGGGACAGGGAGGCTATGGCTACACCTTC.